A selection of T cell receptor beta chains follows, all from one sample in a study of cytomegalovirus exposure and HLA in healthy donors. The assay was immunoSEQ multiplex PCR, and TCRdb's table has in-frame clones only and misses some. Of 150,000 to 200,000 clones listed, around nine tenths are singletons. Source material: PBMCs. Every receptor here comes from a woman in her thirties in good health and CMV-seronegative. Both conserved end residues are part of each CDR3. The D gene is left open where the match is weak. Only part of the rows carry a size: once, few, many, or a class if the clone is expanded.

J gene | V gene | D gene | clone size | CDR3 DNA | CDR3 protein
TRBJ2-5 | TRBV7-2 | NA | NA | TGTGCCAGCAGCTTAGTCGTCCGAGAGACCCAGTACTTC | CASSLVVRETQYF
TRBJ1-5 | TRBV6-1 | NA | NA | TGTGCCAGCAGTGATCCGGGTAACAATCAGCCCCAGCATTTT | CASSDPGNNQPQHF
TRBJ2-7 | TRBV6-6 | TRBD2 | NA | TGTGCCAGCAGTTACTCGGGACTAGGTGACGAGCAGTACTTC | CASSYSGLGDEQYF
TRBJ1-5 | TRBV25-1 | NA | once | TGTGCCAGCAGCGGCCCAGCCGGGACACTTGACAATCAGCCCCAGCATTTT | CASSGPAGTLDNQPQHF
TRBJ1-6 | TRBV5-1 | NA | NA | TGCGCCAGCAGCTTGATCGAGGGAGTGGCTTCACCCCTCCACTTT | CASSLIEGVASPLHF
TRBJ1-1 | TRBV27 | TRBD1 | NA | TGTGCCAGCTCATCGACAGGGTGGACCACTGAAGCTTTCTTT | CASSSTGWTTEAFF
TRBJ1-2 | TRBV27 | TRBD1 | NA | TGTGCCAGCAGTCCTGGGACAGCCCTCTATGGCTACACCTTC | CASSPGTALYGYTF
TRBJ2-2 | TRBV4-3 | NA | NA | TGCGCCAGCAGCCTTAGTGCAAACACCGGGGAGCTGTTTTTT | CASSLSANTGELFF
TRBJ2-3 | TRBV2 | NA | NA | TGTGCCAGCAGCGCGTACGCAGATACGCAGTATTTT | CASSAYADTQYF
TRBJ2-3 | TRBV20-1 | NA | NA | TGCAGTGCTCGACACACAGATACGCAGTATTTT | CSARHTDTQYF
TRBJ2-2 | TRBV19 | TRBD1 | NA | TGTGCCAGTAGTGTCCAGACAGGGGGCTGGACCGGGGAGCTGTTTTTT | CASSVQTGGWTGELFF
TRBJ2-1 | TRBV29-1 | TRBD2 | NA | TGCAGCGTTGAAGTCCAGCGGGGGATGAGCTCCTACAATGAGCAGTTCTTC | CSVEVQRGMSSYNEQFF
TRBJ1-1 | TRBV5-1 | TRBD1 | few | TGCGCCAGCAGCTTGATGGGACAGGGGGATATTGAAGCTTTCTTT | CASSLMGQGDIEAFF
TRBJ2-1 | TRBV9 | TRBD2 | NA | TGTGCCAGCAGCTCGAGCGGGGGCTCCTCCTACAATGAGCAGTTCTTC | CASSSSGGSSYNEQFF
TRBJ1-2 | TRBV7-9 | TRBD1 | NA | TGTGCCAGCAGTCGATCGACAGGGATCTATGGCTACACCTTC | CASSRSTGIYGYTF
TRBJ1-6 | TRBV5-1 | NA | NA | TGCGCCAGCAGCTTGGGTTTTGCGGGCGGGGCAAAAGGCTATAATTCACCCCTCCACTTT | CASSLGFAGGAKGYNSPLHF
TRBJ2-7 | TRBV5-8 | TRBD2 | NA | TGTGCCAGCAGCTCCCCCAGGACTAGCGGGTACAACGAGCAGTACTTC | CASSSPRTSGYNEQYF
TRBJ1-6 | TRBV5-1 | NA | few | TGCGCCAGCAGCCTCGGACAGTGGGATTCACCCCTCCACTTT | CASSLGQWDSPLHF
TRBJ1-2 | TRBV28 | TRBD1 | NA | TGTGCCAGCAGCGCCCCGGGACAGTCCCACTATGGCTACACCTTC | CASSAPGQSHYGYTF
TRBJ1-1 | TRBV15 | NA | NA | TGTGCCACCAGCTCACCCGGGACAACAAACACTGAAGCTTTCTTT | CATSSPGTTNTEAFF
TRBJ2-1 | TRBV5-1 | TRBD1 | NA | TGCGCCAGCAGCCGGGACAGCAACTCCTACAATGAGCAGTTCTTC | CASSRDSNSYNEQFF
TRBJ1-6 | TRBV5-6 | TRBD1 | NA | TGTGCCAGCAGCCGACGGGACAGCCTAAATTCACCCCTCCACTTT | CASSRRDSLNSPLHF